This T cell receptor (beta chain) was recorded in a study of identical twins. The CDR3 is 14 amino acids. Losses at the gene ends were 5 bases for V and 2 bases for J; bases not matched to a gene: 6. Germline V lookup: CDR1 SEHNR, CDR2 FQNEAQ (reference sequence). TCRdb re-analysed the 5' RACE reads in MiXCR, keeping a single row per CDR3 protein. In the table there are under 450,000 distinct CDR3 sequences, about 18% of which are singletons. This clonotype was detected a few times. The rearrangement links TRBV7-9 to TRBJ2-7; 7 positions match TRBD1. Sequencing was done on a sample of naive T cells sorted from blood. This TCR was recovered from a man in his fifties in good health. The CDR3 coding sequence is TGTGCCAGCAGCCCACAGGGGACGACCTACGAGCAGTACTTC. It codes for CASSPQGTTYEQYF. Filled out from reference TRBV7-9 and TRBJ2-7, the complete variable domain reads DTGVSQNPRHKITKRGQNVTFRCDPISEHNRLYWYRQTLGQGPEFLTYFQNEAQLEKSRLLSDRFSAERPKGSFSTLEIQRTEQGDSAMYLCASSPQGTTYEQYFGPGTRLTVT.